What follows are 12 T cell receptor beta chains derived from one specimen sequenced in a study of response to subunit inactivated influenza vaccine. MiXCR, applied by TCRdb to the RT-PCR reads, yields one record per CDR3 protein. The sample contains about 480,000 distinct CDR3 sequences, approximately 11% of which appear only once. The sample here was PBMCs from blood, taken roughly 6 weeks after vaccination. The receptors were sampled from a man aged 50-60 years who received an inactivated influenza vaccine.

The chain couples TRBV18 to TRBJ2-3, with TRBD1 identical over 7 bases. The junction had 5 bases not matched to a gene; V was cut back by 4 bases and J by 1 base. Germline CDR1 KGHSH, CDR2 LQKENI. The CDR3 is 15 amino acids. CDR3 nucleotides: TGTGCCAGCTCACGACGACAGGGACGCACAGATACGCAGTATTTT. This codes for CASSRRQGRTDTQYF. Full variable domain (missing parts from reference TRBV18 and TRBJ2-3): NAGVMQNPRHLVRRRGQEARLRCSPMKGHSHVYWYRQLPEEGLKFMVYLQKENIIDESGMPKERFSAEFPKEGPSILRIQQVVRGDSAAYFCASSRRQGRTDTQYFGPGTRLTVL.

The V and J genes are TRBV30 and TRBJ1-2, with D tentatively TRBD1 (5 bases). CDR1 is GTSNPN and CDR2 is SVGIG in the germline V gene (reference sequence). V was clipped by 4 bases and J by 7 bases, with 13 bases between them. This CDR3 is 12 amino acids long. CDR3 amino acids: CAWTGSWSGYTF. CDR3 nucleotide sequence: TGTGCCTGGACAGGGTCTTGGTCTGGCTACACCTTC.

The chain combines TRBV13 with TRBJ2-3; D unclear. Trimming took 4 bases from V and 3 from J, leaving 5 bases between them. Germline lookup yields CDR1 PRHDT and CDR2 FYEKMQ (reference sequence). This CDR3 has 12 amino acids. The CDR3 nucleotides read TGTGCCAGCAGCTCAGAAACAGATACGCAGTATTTT. Its translation: CASSSETDTQYF.

The CDR3 coding sequence is TGTGCCACCAGGAGGGAGGGAGGCGGGACCCAGTACTTC. Amino acid sequence: CATRREGGGTQYF. This chain links TRBV24-1 with TRBJ2-5; 7 bases are a match to TRBD2. Looked up from germline, CDR1 is KGHDR and CDR2 is SFDVKD. V lost 7 bases, J lost 7 bases, and 8 bases stayed unmatched. CDR3 size: 13 residues.

The table lists this clonotype with many counts. The chain is built from TRBV10-3 and TRBJ1-5; TRBD1 matches at 12 bases. The CDR3 runs 17 residues. Unmatched junction bases numbered 9, after V lost 5 bases and J lost 4 bases. Germline V gene lookup returns CDR1 ENHRY and CDR2 SYGVKD. CDR3 in amino acids: CAISLGTGGEGNQPQHF. The CDR3, as DNA: TGTGCCATCAGTCTGGGGACAGGGGGCGAGGGAAATCAGCCCCAGCATTTT.

The CDR3 sequence is CASSLAGWGEQYF. The CDR3 DNA sequence: TGTGCCAGCAGCTTAGCGGGCTGGGGCGAGCAGTACTTC. The rearrangement joins TRBV7-9 to TRBJ2-7; D ambiguous. Germline CDR1 is SEHNR and CDR2 is FQNEAQ (reference sequence). V gave up 0 bases and J gave up 6 bases, with 9 bases separating them. This CDR3 has 13 residues.

The chain carries TRBV5-6 and TRBJ2-1, with D possibly being TRBD2 (6 bases). Germline values: CDR1 SGHDT, CDR2 YYEEEE. V lost 6 bases to trimming and J lost 5 bases, with 12 bases between them. The CDR3 consists of 13 residues. This chain's CDR3 is CASTRGLHNEQFF. CDR3 DNA: TGTGCCAGCACTCGGGGGTTGCACAATGAGCAGTTCTTC.

In its sample, this clonotype was seen a few times. The genes are TRBV12-3 or TRBV12-4 and TRBJ2-1, with TRBD2 identical over 12 bases. V lost 6 bases, J lost 15 bases, and 18 bases stayed unmatched. The CDR3 length is 16 residues. DNA for the CDR3: TGTGCCAGCAGCAATTCCGGGAAACTAGCGGGAGGAGATCCGTTCTTC. Its translation: CASSNSGKLAGGDPFF.

This chain uses TRBV11-2 with TRBJ2-7; the D is unclear. The CDR3 runs to 17 residues. V was trimmed by 3 bases and J by 3 bases, leaving 21 bases between them. CDR1 SGHAT and CDR2 FQNNGV come from the germline V gene. The CDR3 nucleotides are TGTGCCAGCAGCTTGTTGGCGAGAGATACTGTAGGCTACGAGCAGTACTTC. Translating it yields CASSLLARDTVGYEQYF.

On this clonotype: Relative to the germline gene, one junction end is altered; a read error may explain this. The genes are TRBV5-1 and TRBJ2-2, with a possible D match to TRBD1 (6 bases). The CDR3 spans 15 residues. Germline V gene sequence: CDR1 SGHRS, CDR2 YFSETQ. For the CDR3, the DNA is TGCGCCAGCAGCTTACGGACAGACAACACCGGGGAGCTGCTTTTT. Translating gives CASSLRTDNTGELLF. The full variable domain, completed using reference TRBV5-1 and TRBJ2-2, is KAGVTQTPRYLIKTRGQQVTLSCSPISGHRSVSWYQQTPGQGLQFLFEYFSETQRNKGNFPGRFSGRQFSNSRSEMNVSTLELGDSALYLCASSLRTDNTGELLFGEGSRLTVL.

This clonotype was seen many times. The J gene is TRBJ1-5, the V gene TRBV20-1; tentatively, D is TRBD1 (6 bases). Germline V lookup: CDR1 DFQATT, CDR2 SNEGSKA (reference sequence). This CDR3 has 15 residues. V lost 2 bases, J lost 3 bases, and 14 bases lay in between. CDR3 sequence reads: CSARRSGQLNQPQHF. The CDR3 coding sequence is TGCAGTGCTAGAAGAAGTGGACAGCTCAATCAGCCCCAGCATTTT.

The chain joins TRBV5-1 to TRBJ2-3; D unclear. V was pared by 3 bases and J by 1 base, with 9 bases between. The germline CDR1 and CDR2 sequences are SGHRS and YFSETQ. The CDR3 is 14 amino acids. The CDR3 nucleotides are TGCGCCAGCAGCTCCGGACCCGGCACAGATACGCAGTATTTT. It encodes CASSSGPGTDTQYF. The variable domain in full, with the rest retrieved from reference TRBV5-1 and TRBJ2-3, is KAGVTQTPRYLIKTRGQQVTLSCSPISGHRSVSWYQQTPGQGLQFLFEYFSETQRNKGNFPGRFSGRQFSNSRSEMNVSTLELGDSALYLCASSSGPGTDTQYFGPGTRLTVL.